Listed below are T cell receptor beta chains from one sample, sequenced in a study of blood T cells in healthy people across ages. TCRdb analysed the 5' RACE reads with MiXCR anew, one entry per CDR3 protein. The sample lists 900,000 to 950,000 distinct CDR3 sequences, 29% seen once, with about a tenth in the top ten. These sequences were also reported in another study, on T cells of mothers and their children.

Sequencing used blood. The receptor set was obtained from a middle-aged woman in good health. The conserved cysteine and the conserved F or W are not part of the CDR3 here.

j_call v_call cdr3_aa
TRBJ1-2 TRBV4-3 ASSQTGVGGYT
TRBJ2-3 TRBV5-1 ASAPSGGTSTDTQY
TRBJ2-7 TRBV5-1 ASSWGGGHYEQY
TRBJ2-1 TRBV12-3/TRBV12-4 ASSLGRRGSDEQF
TRBJ2-1 TRBV11-3 ASSLDSAASGGWNEQF
TRBJ2-3 TRBV20-1 SAPSTPGGTDTQY
TRBJ2-1 TRBV20-1 SARVNTGNEQF
TRBJ2-7 TRBV20-1 SGGDRSYEQY
TRBJ2-1 TRBV7-3 ASSYAMGNEQF
TRBJ1-5 TRBV12-3/TRBV12-4 ASSLGRSQPQH
TRBJ2-5 TRBV5-8 ASSQGLAGGIEY
TRBJ2-1 TRBV5-1 ASSWGSGSNEQF